The 20 T cell receptor beta chains listed next were all sequenced from one sample in a study of blood T cells in healthy people across ages. The authors ran a second PCR of 7 to 11 cycles using a sample-barcoded 5' primer and a J-beta primer mix. TCRdb re-derived calls from the 5' RACE reads in MiXCR, one entry per CDR3 protein. The sample lists some 700,000 distinct CDR3 sequences, about 42% occurring once. Sequenced sample: blood. The receptor source for this set is a woman aged 55-70 years in good health.

This clonotype was seen a handful of times. V gene TRBV27 combines with J gene TRBJ2-7; the D is unclear. This CDR3 contains 11 residues. CDR1 is MNHEY and CDR2 is SMNVEV in the germline V gene (reference sequence). The V end lost 6 bases, the J end lost 5 bases, and 8 bases lay between the germline ends. The CDR3 DNA follows: TGTGCCAGCAGGAAAAATCACGAGCAGTACTTC. This translates into CASRKNHEQYF.

This clonotype occurred a few times. J is TRBJ2-1 and V is TRBV9; TRBD2 agrees at 7 bases. J was trimmed by 5 bases and V by 0 bases; bases with no gene match: 5. The CDR3 contains 15 residues. Looked up from germline, CDR1 is SGDLS and CDR2 is YYNGEE. This CDR3 is CASSVGLAGDNEQFF. DNA of the CDR3: TGTGCCAGCAGCGTAGGACTAGCAGGTGACAATGAGCAGTTCTTC.

The chain links TRBV7-2 to TRBJ2-7; 9 bases align to TRBD2. This CDR3 spans 15 amino acids. The trim removed 3 bases at V and 5 bases at J, leaving 8 bases unmatched. Germline V gene lookup returns CDR1 SGHTA and CDR2 FQGNSA. The CDR3 loop reads CASSFSGGGGHEQYF. The CDR3 coding sequence is TGTGCCAGCAGCTTTAGCGGGGGAGGCGGACACGAGCAGTACTTC.

This clonotype was picked up many times. The chain is built from TRBV6-6 and TRBJ2-5, with D unresolved. Deletions cut 6 bases from V and 3 bases from J, with 5 bases between. Germline V gene data show CDR1 as MNHNY and CDR2 as SVGAGI (reference sequence). The length of the CDR3 is 11 residues. CDR3: CASSRKETQYF. The CDR3 DNA follows: TGTGCCAGCAGCAGAAAAGAGACCCAGTACTTC.

This rearrangement joins TRBV27 to TRBJ1-2; 7 bases are shared with TRBD1. The V segment lost 0 bases and the J segment 5 bases; nucleotides outside the gene matches: 6. The length of the CDR3 is 15 residues. Germline-derived CDR1 and CDR2 are MNHEY and SMNVEV (reference sequence). The CDR3 nucleotides are TGTGCCAGCAGTTTATCGCAGGGGGTGCAATATGGCTACACCTTC. Translated: CASSLSQGVQYGYTF.

The chain employs TRBV12-3 or TRBV12-4 and TRBJ2-3, with D uncertain. V lost 5 bases and J lost 11, with 14 bases in between. The CDR3 has 12 residues. CDR3 bases: TGTGCCAGCAGTGTCCGAACAGATGTGCAGTATTTT. Translated: CASSVRTDVQYF.

This chain joins TRBV14 and TRBJ2-3, with D hard to call. This CDR3 is built from 14 residues. V lost 4 bases, J lost 6 bases, and 14 bases lay in between. Germline V gives CDR1 SGHDN, CDR2 FVKESK. CDR3 amino acids: CASSRRSVLDTQYF. CDR3 nucleotide sequence: TGTGCCAGCAGCCGCCGATCAGTTCTGGATACGCAGTATTTT.

A word on this clonotype: Since a much larger clone is just one base distant, this may be a read error. The chain combines TRBV7-7 with TRBJ2-5; a possible D gene is TRBD2 (6 bases). This CDR3 contains 15 residues. Germline loops: CDR1 SSHAT, CDR2 FNYEAQ (reference sequence). Trimming took off 5 bases at V and 2 bases at J, with 15 bases between the two ends. The CDR3 sequence is CASSPTGASQETQYF. CDR3 bases: TGTGCCAGCAGCCCTACGGGAGCGAGTCAAGAGACCCAGTACTTC.

Ten or more counts support this clonotype. The rearrangement joins TRBV24-1 to TRBJ2-1; 10 bases match TRBD2. The V gene's germline CDR1 is KGHDR and CDR2 SFDVKD. The V and J ends lost 0 bases and 6 bases, in that order; junction bases with no gene match: 4. The CDR3 loop spans 16 amino acids. The CDR3 DNA reads as TGTGCCACCAGTGATTTGGGCCTAGCGGGAGTCAATGAGCAGTTCTTC. Its translation: CATSDLGLAGVNEQFF.

This clonotype was picked up a small number of times. The rearrangement links TRBV21-1 to TRBJ2-5; TRBD1 is taken as the D call from the table, unchecked against the DNA. TRBV21-1 is noted as a pseudogene. The CDR3 spans 18 residues. The CDR3 region is CASSNLTDRDLYQETQYF. The CDR3 nucleotides are TGTGCCAGCAGCAACTTGACGGACAGGGACTTGTACCAAGAGACCCAGTACTTC.

The chain combines TRBV12-5 with TRBJ2-7; D uncertain. Germline CDR1 is LGHNT and CDR2 is FRNRAP. This CDR3 is built from 12 residues. Deletions cut 5 bases from V and 6 bases from J, with 11 bases between. The CDR3 DNA reads as TGTGCTAGTGGTCTTTTGGGCAGCGAGCAGTACTTC. Translated: CASGLLGSEQYF. The whole variable domain, filled in from reference TRBV12-5 and TRBJ2-7, reads DARVTQTPRHKVTEMGQEVTMRCQPILGHNTVFWYRQTMMQGLELLAYFRNRAPLDDSGMPKDRFSAEMPDATLATLKIQPSEPRDSAVYFCASGLLGSEQYFGPGTRLTVT.

The gene calls are TRBV27 and TRBJ2-4; D is possibly TRBD1 or TRBD2 (5 bases each). The J call may be wrong; the DNA end is better matched by TRBJ2-7. The CDR3 contains 10 residues. CDR1 MNHEY and CDR2 SMNVEV come from the germline V gene (reference sequence). Here the CDR3 DNA reads TGTGCCCTTCTGGGGGTCGAGCAGTACTTC. Protein: CALLGVEQYF.

In regard to this clonotype: An end of the junction differs from the germline gene, which may be a read error. The chain uses TRBV7-8 and TRBJ1-2; 9 bases map to TRBD1. There are 14 residues in the CDR3. Germline V gene lookup returns CDR1 SGHVS and CDR2 FQNEAQ. The chain's CDR3 is CASSLAGTGRGYTF. For the CDR3, the DNA is TGTGCCAGCAGCCTAGCGGGGACAGGGAGAGGCTACACCTTC.

The chain couples TRBV6-2 or TRBV6-3 to TRBJ2-4; 13 nucleotides match TRBD2. The J call may be faulty, since TRBJ2-7 better matches the DNA end. CDR3 length: 16 amino acids. Germline CDR1 MNHEY, CDR2 SVGEGT. CDR3 coding DNA: TGTGCCAGCAGTTCCTGGACTAGCGGGGGACCTTACGAGCAGTACTTC. It yields the protein CASSSWTSGGPYEQYF.

CDR3 sequence reads: CASCLGTSRDEQFF. Here the CDR3 DNA reads TGCGCCAGCTGTCTCGGGACTAGCCGGGATGAGCAGTTCTTC. The gene calls are TRBV5-1 and TRBJ2-1, with 9 bases fitting TRBD2. There are 14 residues in the CDR3. CDR1 is SGHRS and CDR2 is YFSETQ in the germline V gene. J lost 8 bases, V lost 7 bases, and 10 bases had no gene match.

This rearrangement joins TRBV20-1 to TRBJ2-5; D possibly corresponds to TRBD2 (5 bases). Germline-derived CDR1 and CDR2 are DFQATT and SNEGSKA (reference sequence). The ends were cut back, 5 bases at V and 0 bases at J, with 16 bases in the middle. The CDR3 sequence is 15 residues long. The CDR3 region is CSAPRAGRDQETQYF. CDR3 bases: TGCAGTGCTCCTCGGGCGGGCAGAGACCAAGAGACCCAGTACTTC.

The chain is built from TRBV7-2 and TRBJ1-4; D is uncertain. The V end lost 3 bases, the J end lost 6 bases, and 17 bases lay between the germline ends. Germline V gene lookup returns CDR1 SGHTA and CDR2 FQGNSA. This CDR3 has 16 amino acids. The CDR3 sequence: CASSFPAGGLDEKLFF. In nucleotides, the CDR3 is TGTGCCAGCAGCTTCCCTGCGGGAGGGCTTGATGAAAAACTGTTTTTT.

This chain joins TRBV6-5 and TRBJ2-5; a possible D gene is TRBD2 (6 bases). The CDR3 extends over 12 amino acids. Germline CDR1 reads MNHEY; CDR2 reads SVGAGI. The V end lost 8 bases, the J end lost 5 bases, and 12 bases lay between the germline ends. The CDR3 DNA reads TGTGCCAGCGCACTAGCTGGGGAGACCCAGTACTTC. Its protein product is CASALAGETQYF.

This clonotype was recorded many times. The chain is built from TRBV6-2 or TRBV6-3 and TRBJ2-7; the match to TRBD2 covers 14 bases. The J segment lost 3 bases and the V segment lost 6 bases, leaving 7 bases of the junction unmatched. Germline V CDR1 and CDR2: MNHEY, SVGEGT. This CDR3 is 16 amino acids long. The CDR3 DNA reads TGTGCCAGCAGACAAGGGGGACTAGCGGGAGACTACGAGCAGTACTTC. It is translated as CASRQGGLAGDYEQYF.

This sequence joins TRBV5-1 and TRBJ2-1; D not resolved. The V gene lost 2 bases and the J gene lost 0 bases, with 12 bases spanning the gap. Germline loops: CDR1 SGHRS, CDR2 YFSETQ. This CDR3 region has 16 residues. The CDR3 reads CASSFHHLSSYNEQFF. CDR3 sequence (DNA): TGCGCCAGCAGCTTCCACCATTTGAGCTCCTACAATGAGCAGTTCTTC.